Listed below are T cell receptor beta chains from one sample, sequenced in a study of shared T cell receptors in the human thymus. Profiled with immunoSEQ multiplex PCR; TCRdb holds only in-frame clones, not every one. This sample has some 700,000 clones, with over 75% found just once. The same data also went into a second study, on human thymus T cells.

The sequenced sample was thymocytes. The receptors were sampled from a girl under three years old with a congenital heart defect. The CDR3 runs from the conserved cysteine through the conserved F or W. D genes are given only for firm matches. Size is omitted from some rows. Given values are once, few, many or a class for expanded clones.

d_call	j_call	clone_size	v_call	cdr3_aa	cdr3_nt
TRBD1	TRBJ2-1	.	TRBV7-3	CASSPHVRDRGGIGYEQFF	TGTGCCAGCAGCCCACACGTACGGGACAGGGGTGGAATTGGCTATGAGCAGTTCTTC
.	TRBJ2-2	few	TRBV5-1	CASSLQTLRQAGNTGELFF	TGCGCCAGCAGCCTCCAAACCTTGAGACAGGCCGGGAACACCGGGGAGCTGTTTTTT
TRBD1	TRBJ1-2	.	TRBV30	CAWSVGDRDYNYGYTF	TGTGCCTGGAGTGTAGGGGACAGGGACTACAACTATGGCTACACCTTC
.	TRBJ2-1	.	TRBV6-6	CASSYPRWARTYEQFF	TGTGCCAGCAGCTACCCCCGTTGGGCTCGCACTTATGAGCAGTTCTTC
TRBD1	TRBJ1-2	.	TRBV6-5	CASSYLGGPHYGYTF	TGTGCCAGCAGTTACTTAGGGGGCCCCCACTATGGCTACACCTTC
TRBD1	TRBJ1-6	.	TRBV7-9	CASSQNRTGYWTNSPLHF	TGTGCCAGCAGCCAAAATAGGACAGGGTATTGGACAAATTCACCCCTCCACTTT
.	TRBJ2-3	.	TRBV7-6	CASSSGTDGGTQYF	TGTGCCAGCAGCTCCGGGACCGACGGGGGTACGCAGTATTTT
.	TRBJ2-7	.	TRBV19	CASSTTLDRYEQYF	TGTGCCAGTAGTACCACCCTAGACAGATACGAGCAGTACTTC
.	TRBJ1-5	.	TRBV27	CASSFWLPGHNPNYNQPQHF	TGTGCCAGCAGTTTTTGGCTACCGGGACACAACCCAAATTACAATCAGCCCCAGCATTTT
.	TRBJ2-1	.	TRBV7-3	CASSFQDSNPHKQFF	TGTGCCAGCAGCTTCCAGGACTCCAACCCCCATAAGCAGTTCTTC
TRBD1	TRBJ2-3	.	TRBV5-6	CASSTYRGRKFSTDTQYF	TGTGCCAGCAGCACCTACAGGGGACGCAAATTTAGCACAGATACGCAGTATTTT
TRBD1	TRBJ1-2	.	TRBV6-4	CASSDSGRDRDYTF	TGTGCCAGCAGTGACTCAGGGAGGGACAGGGACTACACCTTC
TRBD1	TRBJ2-5	.	TRBV5-4	CASSLGSPGQGQETQYF	TGTGCCAGCAGCTTGGGGTCCCCGGGACAGGGCCAAGAGACCCAGTACTTC
.	TRBJ1-4	.	TRBV7-7	CASLSIPQGEKLFF	TGTGCTAGCCTCTCAATCCCCCAGGGAGAAAAACTGTTTTTT
.	TRBJ2-7	.	TRBV5-1	CASSPRRGGRYEQYF	TGCGCCAGCAGCCCCCGGCGAGGGGGTCGCTACGAGCAGTACTTC
TRBD1	TRBJ1-2	.	TRBV29-1	CSGRTGLNYGYTF	TGCAGCGGAAGGACAGGGCTAAACTATGGCTACACCTTC
.	TRBJ2-7	.	TRBV5-6	CASSLGDGGQLYEQYF	TGTGCCAGCAGCTTGGGCGACGGGGGGCAGCTCTACGAGCAGTACTTC
.	TRBJ1-3	.	TRBV12-5	CASGLSGLNLTGGNTIYF	TGTGCTAGTGGTTTGAGTGGCCTAAACCTTACCGGCGGGAACACCATATATTTT
TRBD2	TRBJ2-5	.	TRBV5-4	CASSCMTSGGLQETQYF	TGTGCCAGCAGCTGTATGACTAGCGGGGGTTTACAAGAGACCCAGTACTTC
.	TRBJ2-5	.	TRBV5-5	CASSLALGGIQETQYF	TGTGCCAGCAGCTTGGCCCTGGGGGGAATCCAAGAGACCCAGTACTTC
.	TRBJ2-7	few	TRBV4-3	CASSLGQGSLREQYF	TGCGCCAGCAGCCTCGGCCAGGGATCCCTACGAGAGCAGTACTTC
TRBD1	TRBJ1-1	once	TRBV27	CASSYISSGTGGIATEAFF	TGTGCCAGCAGTTACATATCTTCGGGGACAGGGGGTATAGCCACTGAAGCTTTCTTT
.	TRBJ1-4	.	TRBV5-4	CASSLAGRGATNEKLFF	TGTGCCAGCAGCTTGGCTGGCAGGGGAGCAACTAATGAAAAACTGTTTTTT
TRBD1	TRBJ2-7	.	TRBV4-1	CASSQESGQAYEQYF	TGCGCCAGCAGCCAAGAATCCGGACAGGCCTACGAGCAGTACTTC
TRBD1	TRBJ1-6	.	TRBV9	CASSLRDRNSPLHF	TGTGCCAGCAGCCTCCGGGACAGGAATTCACCCCTCCACTTT
.	TRBJ1-4	.	TRBV4-1	CASSQGTGGEKLFF	TGCGCCAGCAGCCAAGGGACCGGAGGGGAAAAACTGTTTTTT
TRBD1	TRBJ2-7	.	TRBV5-4	CASSWTMRDRVSYEQYF	TGTGCCAGCAGCTGGACTATGCGGGACAGGGTATCCTACGAGCAGTACTTC
TRBD1	TRBJ1-4	.	TRBV4-2	CASSQKTGSNEKLFF	TGTGCCAGCAGCCAAAAGACAGGGTCTAATGAAAAACTGTTTTTT
.	TRBJ2-2	.	TRBV27	CASSFPISGQRAGELFF	TGTGCCAGCAGTTTCCCAATATCGGGACAGCGGGCCGGGGAGCTGTTTTTT
.	TRBJ2-2	.	TRBV10-3	CAIRGQLWLPDDYTGELFF	TGTGCCATCAGGGGGCAGTTATGGTTACCAGATGACTACACCGGGGAGCTGTTTTTT
.	TRBJ1-6	.	TRBV4-3	CASSPTENRALNSPLPF	TGCGCCAGCAGTCCGACCGAAAACAGGGCCCTTAATTCACCCCTCCCCTTT
.	TRBJ1-1	.	TRBV18	CASSPPGEGNTEAFF	TGTGCCAGCTCACCACCCGGGGAGGGGAACACTGAAGCTTTCTTT
.	TRBJ1-3	.	TRBV9	CASSVEARGNTIYF	TGTGCCAGCAGCGTAGAGGCGCGGGGAAACACCATATATTTT
TRBD2	TRBJ2-3	few	TRBV6-4	CASSDEAGGRTDTQYF	TGTGCCAGCAGTGACGAAGCGGGGGGCCGCACAGATACGCAGTATTTT
.	TRBJ2-6	.	TRBV7-9	CASSLSSLKEGGANVLTF	TGTGCCAGCAGCTTATCCAGCCTGAAGGAGGGTGGGGCCAACGTCCTGACTTTC
.	TRBJ1-1	few	TRBV5-1	CASSFGLGHYRAEAFF	TGCGCCAGCAGCTTTGGTCTAGGCCACTACAGGGCAGAAGCTTTCTTT
.	TRBJ1-1	.	TRBV7-2	CASSVGQRSEAFF	TGTGCCAGCAGCGTCGGACAGCGGAGTGAAGCTTTCTTT
TRBD1	TRBJ1-3	.	TRBV4-1	CASSSHRGRPGNTIYF	TGCGCCAGCAGCTCCCACAGGGGGCGCCCCGGAAACACCATATATTTT
.	TRBJ1-5	.	TRBV5-6	CASSLTPGYWDEGNQPQHF	TGTGCCAGCAGCTTAACTCCAGGGTACTGGGATGAAGGCAATCAGCCCCAGCATTTT
.	TRBJ1-6	.	TRBV14	CASSQDGTGSYNSPLHF	TGTGCCAGCAGCCAAGATGGAACGGGTTCCTATAATTCACCCCTCCACTTT
.	TRBJ2-1	.	TRBV10-1	CASSEETGHNEQFF	TGCGCCAGCAGTGAGGAAACAGGCCACAATGAGCAGTTCTTC
.	TRBJ1-1	.	TRBV19	CASSNGQIMNTEAFF	TGTGCCAGTAGTAACGGACAGATAATGAACACTGAAGCTTTCTTT
TRBD2	TRBJ2-5	.	TRBV11-1	CASSLAPGGAEETQYF	TGTGCCAGCAGCTTAGCGCCCGGGGGGGCCGAGGAGACCCAGTACTTC
TRBD2	TRBJ2-5	.	TRBV29-1	CSVAGTSGRQGGQETQYF	TGCAGCGTCGCGGGGACTAGCGGGCGTCAGGGAGGTCAAGAGACCCAGTACTTC
TRBD1	TRBJ1-1	.	TRBV27	CASSPKTGLGAEAFF	TGTGCCAGCAGCCCTAAGACAGGGTTGGGGGCTGAAGCTTTCTTT
.	TRBJ2-2	.	TRBV6-1	CASTESGSKNTGELFF	TGTGCCAGCACTGAATCCGGGAGTAAGAACACCGGGGAGCTGTTTTTT
.	TRBJ1-4	.	TRBV7-9	CASSPGRQNEKLFF	TGTGCCAGCAGCCCAGGGCGGCAGAATGAAAAACTGTTTTTT
.	TRBJ1-3	.	TRBV28	CASSLARVDTIYF	TGTGCCAGCAGTTTAGCCAGGGTTGACACCATATATTTT
.	TRBJ2-5	.	TRBV5-8	CASSLVVAAATQETQYF	TGTGCCAGCAGCTTGGTGGTAGCGGCGGCGACCCAAGAGACCCAGTACTTC
.	TRBJ1-2	.	TRBV6-1	CASSEAASILTSLGYGYTF	TGTGCCAGCAGTGAAGCGGCCTCTATTTTGACATCCTTGGGCTATGGCTACACCTTC
.	TRBJ2-7	.	TRBV7-2	CASSLGLGARSHEQYF	TGTGCCAGCAGCTTAGGGCTGGGGGCTAGATCTCACGAGCAGTACTTC
.	TRBJ1-2	.	TRBV9	CASSATTKDSRHKNYGYTF	TGTGCCAGCAGCGCCACAACTAAAGACAGCCGGCACAAAAACTATGGCTACACCTTC
.	TRBJ1-2	.	TRBV4-3	CASSQVRTPVTNYGYTF	TGCGCCAGCAGCCAAGTCAGGACACCAGTAACTAACTATGGCTACACCTTC